This entry describes one T cell receptor beta chain. No antigen is known for it. These data are taken from a study of PD-1 blockade in classical Hodgkin lymphoma. As for the study in general: Once every 2 weeks, patients received intravenous nivolumab at 3 mg/kg. Overall study findings and caveats: At baseline, newly diagnosed patients reportedly showed less TCR diversity than healthy donors. Initiation of nivolumab under 1 year after ASCT led to exclusion of patients. Similar baseline diversity was found in complete responders and newly diagnosed patients.

Described time point: cycle 4 day 1 (C4D1), after less than 7 weeks of nivolumab. Relapse after autologous stem cell transplantation occurred in every patient, and brentuximab vedotin exposure varied. Through magnetic negative selection, CD8+ T cells were separated from PBMCs that had been thawed. Per germline, CDR1 SEHNR and CDR2 FQNEAQ (reference sequence). The CDR3 length is 15 residues. Between the trimmed V and J ends, which lost 1 base and 9 bases, there was a span of 16 bases. The data were produced by immunoSEQ multiplex PCR, yet TCRdb's version contains in-frame clones alone and is incomplete. The table lists around 21,000 clones, less than 90% of them singletons.

Material: CD8+ T cells from blood, obtained before the fourth cycle of nivolumab. The chain has TRBV7-9 and TRBJ1-3; D gene ambiguous. The sequence came from a human donor with classical Hodgkin lymphoma. The CDR3 region is CASSLDWDMGVTIYF. In nucleotides, the CDR3 is TGTGCCAGCAGCTTAGACTGGGATATGGGAGTCACCATATATTTT.